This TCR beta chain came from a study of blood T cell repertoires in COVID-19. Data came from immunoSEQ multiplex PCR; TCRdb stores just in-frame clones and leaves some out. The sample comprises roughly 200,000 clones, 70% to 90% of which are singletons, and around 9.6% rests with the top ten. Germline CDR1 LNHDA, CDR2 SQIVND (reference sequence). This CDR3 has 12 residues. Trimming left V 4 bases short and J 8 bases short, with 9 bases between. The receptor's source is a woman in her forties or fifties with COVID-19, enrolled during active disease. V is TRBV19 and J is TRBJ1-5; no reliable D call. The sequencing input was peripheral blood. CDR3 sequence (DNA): TGTGCCAGTAGTAGGGCTTTAGAGCCCCAGCATTTT. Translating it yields CASSRALEPQHF.